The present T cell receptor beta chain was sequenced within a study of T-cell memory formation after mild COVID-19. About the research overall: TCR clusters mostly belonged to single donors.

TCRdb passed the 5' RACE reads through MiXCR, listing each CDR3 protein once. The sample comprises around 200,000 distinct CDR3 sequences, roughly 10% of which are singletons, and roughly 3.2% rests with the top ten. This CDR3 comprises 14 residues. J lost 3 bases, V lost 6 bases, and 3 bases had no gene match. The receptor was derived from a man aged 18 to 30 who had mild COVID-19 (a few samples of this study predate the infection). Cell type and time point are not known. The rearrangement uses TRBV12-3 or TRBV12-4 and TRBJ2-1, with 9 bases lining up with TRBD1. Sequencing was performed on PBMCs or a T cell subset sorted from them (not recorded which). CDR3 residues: CASRGQGDYNEQFF. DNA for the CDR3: TGTGCCAGCAGGGGACAGGGTGACTACAATGAGCAGTTCTTC.